Presented here are 7 T cell receptor beta chains from one specimen sequenced in a study of technical replicates of blood from a few donors. Repertoires were generated with immunoSEQ multiplex PCR, while TCRdb's copy carries only in-frame clones and drops some. The sample lists about 75,000 clones, approximately 96% seen once, with less than 0.2% in the top ten. The sequenced sample consisted of T cells isolated from PBMCs. These receptors were obtained from a human donor in good health.

The chain is built from TRBV19 and TRBJ2-3, with 7 bases matching TRBD1. Germline V lookup: CDR1 LNHDA, CDR2 SQIVND (reference sequence). The CDR3 loop spans 15 amino acids. The V segment lost 1 base and the J segment 4 bases; nucleotides outside the gene matches: 5. CDR3 in DNA: TGTGCCAGTAGTATAGTAACAGGGGTGGCAGATACGCAGTATTTT. Protein product: CASSIVTGVADTQYF.

J is TRBJ2-1 and V is TRBV5-1, with D possibly being TRBD2 (5 bases). The CDR3 runs 15 residues. Germline V gene data show CDR1 as SGHRS and CDR2 as YFSETQ. V lost 4 bases and J lost 6, with 17 bases in between. The CDR3 region has the DNA TGCGCCAGCAGCAAGGGAAGCGGTTTAATCAATGAGCAGTTCTTC. This sequence encodes CASSKGSGLINEQFF.

DNA for the CDR3: TGTGCCACAGCCCAGGGGTACGCCACTGAAGCTTTCTTT. This codes for CATAQGYATEAFF. This chain joins TRBV5-8 and TRBJ1-1; D might be TRBD1 (6 bases). The CDR3 consists of 13 residues. Trimming removed 9 bases from V and 4 bases from J, with 16 bases in between. Germline V lookup: CDR1 SGHTS, CDR2 YDEGEE.

This rearrangement joins TRBV6-5 to TRBJ1-1, with 8 bases aligning to TRBD1. V lost 6 bases and J lost 5; bases outside the gene matches: 8. The CDR3 is 14 residues long. CDR1 and CDR2 from the germline V gene are MNHEY and SVGAGI. The CDR3 reads CASRTGTGWTEAFF. The DNA of the CDR3 is TGTGCCAGCAGGACCGGGACAGGATGGACTGAAGCTTTCTTT.

The chain is built from TRBV5-1 and TRBJ2-6; D unresolved. CDR3 size: 15 residues. Trimming left V 2 bases short and J 1 base short, with 7 bases between. CDR1 is SGHRS and CDR2 is YFSETQ in the germline V gene. CDR3 coding DNA: TGCGCCAGCAGCTTTTTGTTATCTGGGGCCAACGTCCTGACTTTC. Amino acids: CASSFLLSGANVLTF.

A few counts support this clone. The J gene is TRBJ2-7, the V gene TRBV7-9; a possible D gene is TRBD2 (5 bases). CDR3 length equals 14 residues. Trimming cost V 1 base and J 3 bases, with 10 bases left between them. Germline values: CDR1 SEHNR, CDR2 FQNEAQ (reference sequence). The CDR3 sequence: CASSLDLGLYEQYF. The DNA for the CDR3 is TGTGCCAGCAGCTTAGACCTAGGACTCTACGAGCAGTACTTC.

V and J are TRBV28 and TRBJ2-1; the match to TRBD1 covers 10 bases. The CDR3 sequence is 15 residues long. Germline V gene sequence: CDR1 MDHEN, CDR2 SYDVKM. Germline trimming cut 3 bases from V and 9 bases from J; bases unmatched to any gene: 8. CDR3 residues: CASSLWDRGYGEQFF. CDR3 bases: TGTGCCAGCAGTTTGTGGGACAGGGGTTATGGTGAGCAGTTCTTC.